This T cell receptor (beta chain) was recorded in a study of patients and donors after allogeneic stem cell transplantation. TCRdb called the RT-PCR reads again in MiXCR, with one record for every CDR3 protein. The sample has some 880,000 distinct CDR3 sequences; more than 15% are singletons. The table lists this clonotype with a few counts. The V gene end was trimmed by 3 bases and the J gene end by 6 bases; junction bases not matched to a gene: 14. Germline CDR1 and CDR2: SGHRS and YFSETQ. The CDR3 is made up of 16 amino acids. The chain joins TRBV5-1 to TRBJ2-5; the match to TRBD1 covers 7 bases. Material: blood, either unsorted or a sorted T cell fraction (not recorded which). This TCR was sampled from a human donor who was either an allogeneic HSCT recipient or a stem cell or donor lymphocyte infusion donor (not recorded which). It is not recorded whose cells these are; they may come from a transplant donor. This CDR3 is CASSSLPPTGYQTQYF. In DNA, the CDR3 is TGCGCCAGCAGCTCCCTTCCCCCGACAGGGTACCAGACCCAGTACTTC.